The subject of this entry is one TCR beta chain. The CDR3 covers 12 residues. The V gene's germline CDR1 is LGHDT and CDR2 YNNKEL (reference sequence). Trimming took 4 bases from V and 5 from J, leaving 7 bases between them. This specimen comes from a study of blood T cell repertoires in COVID-19. On the study more broadly: From the United States, Italy and Spain came samples of acute and convalescent COVID-19.

Participants spanned ages about 18 to 95 years and resided in about 24 US areas. The assay was immunoSEQ multiplex PCR, and TCRdb's table has in-frame clones only and misses some. The sample has 300,000 to 400,000 clones, 85% to 95% seen once. The sequenced sample was PBMCs or T cells enriched from blood (not recorded which). The chain links TRBV3-1 (or the pseudogene TRBV3-2) to TRBJ2-3; D is unclear. The sequence came from a woman in her 30s who had been exposed to COVID-19. The CDR3 here is CASSPDLDTQYF. As DNA, the CDR3 is TGTGCCAGCAGCCCCGACTTAGATACGCAGTATTTT.